The source of this T cell receptor (beta chain) is a study of blood T cell repertoires in COVID-19. About the study: Material from acute and convalescent COVID-19 was sourced from the United States, Italy and Spain. Nucleic acid was either cDNA or gDNA, and it came from T cells, B-cell-depleted T cells, or PBMCs.

TCRdb's copy holds only in-frame clones and misses some; the assay was immunoSEQ multiplex PCR. Here the sample spans some 160,000 clones, approximately 91% being singletons. This CDR3 has 15 amino acids. The ends were cut back, 3 bases at V and 0 bases at J, with 10 bases in the middle. Germline V gene sequence: CDR1 SGDLS, CDR2 YYNGEE. One Seattle source followed patients from active infection through their disease course. Source material: peripheral blood. The chain links TRBV9 to TRBJ1-5; D gene unclear. This sequence originates from a man between 18 and 29 years old with COVID-19, enrolled during active disease. The CDR3 reads CASSARRYSNQPQHF. CDR3 DNA: TGTGCCAGCAGCGCCAGGAGGTATAGCAATCAGCCCCAGCATTTT.